These T cell receptor beta chains were read from a single sample in a study of T cell clonotyping in hematopoietic cell transplantation. Sequencing used immunoSEQ multiplex PCR; TCRdb keeps in-frame clones, though not all of them. The sample has around 21,000 clones, 60% to 80% seen once. The source was peripheral blood mononuclear cells, collected before stem cell transplant. All receptors come from a man between 60 and 70 years old with acute myeloid leukemia. Some clones in this sample may be carry-over from other donors' samples. Each CDR3 is given with its conserved first and last residue. A D gene is named only where the DNA matches it firmly. Only some rows state a clone size, as once, few, many or a class for expanded clones.

cdr3_aa cdr3_nt j_call clone_size d_call v_call
CASSHPDRVYEQYF TGCGCCAGCAGCCACCCGGACAGAGTCTACGAGCAGTACTTC TRBJ2-7 NA NA TRBV4-1
CASSATGFADTQYF TGTGCCAGTAGTGCGACAGGGTTCGCAGATACGCAGTATTTT TRBJ2-3 few TRBD1 TRBV19
CAWSFGQGDEQYF TGTGCCTGGAGTTTTGGACAGGGCGACGAGCAGTACTTC TRBJ2-7 NA TRBD1 TRBV30
CASSIPGYNQPQHF TGTGCCAGTAGTATCCCAGGGTACAATCAGCCCCAGCATTTT TRBJ1-5 NA NA TRBV19
CASSLTPTGADGYTF TGTGCCAGCAGCCTAACCCCGACAGGGGCAGATGGCTACACCTTC TRBJ1-2 NA TRBD1 TRBV27
CASSFDRGSQKLFF TGCGCCAGCAGCTTTGACAGGGGGTCTCAAAAACTGTTTTTT TRBJ1-4 NA TRBD1 TRBV5-1
CSVPHRGKRDNEQFF TGCAGCGTCCCCCACCGGGGTAAACGAGACAATGAGCAGTTCTTC TRBJ2-1 NA NA TRBV29-1
CSVGPGLETQYF TGCAGCGTTGGGCCGGGATTAGAGACCCAGTACTTC TRBJ2-5 NA NA TRBV29-1
CASSEEGGENTEAFF TGTGCCAGCAGTGAGGAGGGGGGCGAGAACACTGAAGCTTTCTTT TRBJ1-1 NA NA TRBV2
CATSPDSLGYGYTF TGTGCCACCTCCCCGGACAGCTTAGGTTATGGCTACACCTTC TRBJ1-2 NA NA TRBV6-5
CASSLTGFLYEQYF TGTGCCAGCAGCTTGACAGGTTTCCTGTACGAGCAGTACTTC TRBJ2-7 NA NA TRBV7-2
CASSQDFLAGARFEKLFF TGTGCCAGCAGCCAAGATTTTTTAGCAGGGGCGCGGTTCGAAAAACTGTTTTTT TRBJ1-4 NA NA TRBV4-2
CATPRQGAPRGANVLTF TGTGCCACTCCTCGGCAGGGGGCCCCCCGTGGGGCCAACGTCCTGACTTTC TRBJ2-6 NA TRBD1 TRBV9
CASSLDGANSYEQYF TGTGCCAGCAGCTTAGACGGGGCGAACTCCTACGAGCAGTACTTC TRBJ2-7 NA NA TRBV7-2
CASSQGTVATSGVETQYF TGCGCCAGCAGCCAAGGAACAGTCGCGACTAGCGGGGTAGAGACCCAGTACTTC TRBJ2-5 NA TRBD2 TRBV4-1
CASNTGTGDTGELFF TGTGCCAGCAACACCGGGACAGGGGACACCGGGGAGCTGTTTTTT TRBJ2-2 NA TRBD1 TRBV11-2